The entry that follows covers one T cell receptor (beta chain) sequence. Its target is unknown. Recent vaccinations or acute infections were absent in the healthy HIV-negative adult donors. The data are from a study of shared clonotypes between healthy human individuals. Notes on the study in general: Estimated richness values were generally larger in naive subsets than in memory subsets.

The CDR3 consists of 12 residues. Germline assignment: CDR1 ENHRY and CDR2 SYGVKD. Using immunoSEQ multiplex PCR, the repertoire was profiled, and TCRdb retains in-frame clones only, with some absent. The sample carries some 2.1 million clones, around 95% recorded once. This TCR came from a man between 18 and 29 years old in good health. Sequenced sample: naive CD4+ T cells sorted from blood. Subset: CD45RA+ positively selected. V and J are TRBV10-3 and TRBJ2-5, with 9 bases fitting TRBD2. In DNA, the CDR3 is TGTAGGGGGCGGGAGGGCCAAGAGACCCAGTACTTC. Translated, it gives CRGREGQETQYF.